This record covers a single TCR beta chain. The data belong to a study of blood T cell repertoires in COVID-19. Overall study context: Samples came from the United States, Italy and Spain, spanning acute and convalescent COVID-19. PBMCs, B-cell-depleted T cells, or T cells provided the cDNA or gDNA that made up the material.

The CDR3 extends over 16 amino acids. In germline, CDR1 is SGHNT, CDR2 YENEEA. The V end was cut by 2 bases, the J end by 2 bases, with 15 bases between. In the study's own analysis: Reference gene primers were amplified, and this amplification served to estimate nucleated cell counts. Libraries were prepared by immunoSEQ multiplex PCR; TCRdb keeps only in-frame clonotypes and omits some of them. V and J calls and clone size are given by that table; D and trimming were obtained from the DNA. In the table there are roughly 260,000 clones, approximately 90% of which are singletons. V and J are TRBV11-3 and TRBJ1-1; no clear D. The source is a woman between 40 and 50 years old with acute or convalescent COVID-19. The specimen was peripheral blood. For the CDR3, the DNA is TGTGCCAGCAGCTTATCCGTCAGACTCAATAACACTGAAGCTTTCTTT. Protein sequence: CASSLSVRLNNTEAFF.